This T cell receptor beta chain comes out of a study of human T cells and chemical hapten exposure. RNA extraction used unfractionated whole blood as the source of total RNA. Using its own MiXCR run on the 5' RACE reads, TCRdb lists one record per CDR3 protein. The data contain some 150,000 distinct CDR3 sequences, around 4% of them singletons. This clonotype was recorded at least ten times. Germline trimming cut 9 bases from V and 5 bases from J; bases unmatched to any gene: 6. CDR1 and CDR2 (germline): MRHNA, SNTAGT. The CDR3 contains 13 residues. This receptor was taken from a female donor in good health. V usage is TRBV6-4 and J usage is TRBJ2-2, with TRBD1 matching over 7 bases. The CDR3 region is CASRQGRTGELFF. The CDR3 DNA reads TGTGCCAGTCGACAGGGTCGGACCGGGGAGCTGTTTTTT.